The TCR beta chain under discussion was sequenced for a study of blood T cell repertoires in COVID-19. Overall study context: The United States, Italy and Spain were the sources of the acute and convalescent COVID-19 samples. Sources were T cells, B-cell-depleted T cells, or PBMCs; the material itself was cDNA or gDNA.

Libraries were prepared by immunoSEQ multiplex PCR; TCRdb keeps only in-frame clonotypes and omits some of them. The sample comprises about 280,000 clones, roughly 89% of which are singletons, and about 1.7% rests with the top ten. This study enrolled people aged roughly 18 to 100 from 20 to 25 US geographic areas. Assignment of participants to cohorts was predicated upon participant-reported clinical history. Sequencing was done on a sample of PBMCs or T cells enriched from blood (not recorded which). This receptor was obtained from a woman younger than 30 with acute COVID-19.

The CDR3 sequence: CASSEERLPTDTQYF. DNA for the CDR3: TGTGCCAGCAGTGAAGAGCGCCTTCCCACAGATACGCAGTATTTT. The rearrangement joins TRBV6-1 to TRBJ2-3; no firm D call. The CDR3 contains 15 residues. Trimming took off 1 base at V and 2 bases at J, with 10 bases between the two ends. Germline CDR1 and CDR2: MNHNS and SASEGT.